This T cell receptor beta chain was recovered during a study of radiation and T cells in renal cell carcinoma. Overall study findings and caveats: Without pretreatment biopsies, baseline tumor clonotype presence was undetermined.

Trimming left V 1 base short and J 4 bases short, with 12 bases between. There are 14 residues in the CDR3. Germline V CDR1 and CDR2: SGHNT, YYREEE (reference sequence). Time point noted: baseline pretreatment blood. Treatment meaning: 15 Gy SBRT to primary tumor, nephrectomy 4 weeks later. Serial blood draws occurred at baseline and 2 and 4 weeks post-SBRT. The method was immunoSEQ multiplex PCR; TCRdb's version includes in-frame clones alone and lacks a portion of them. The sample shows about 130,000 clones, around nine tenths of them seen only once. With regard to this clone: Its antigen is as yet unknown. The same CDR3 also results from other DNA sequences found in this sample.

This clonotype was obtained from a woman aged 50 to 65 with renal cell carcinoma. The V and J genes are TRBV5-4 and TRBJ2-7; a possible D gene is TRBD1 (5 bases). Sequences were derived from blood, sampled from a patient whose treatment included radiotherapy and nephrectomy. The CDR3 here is CASSLTGVGYEQYF. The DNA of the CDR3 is TGTGCCAGCAGCTTGACAGGAGTAGGGTACGAGCAGTACTTC.